Listed here are 9 T cell receptor beta chains from one sample, sequenced in a study of blood T cell repertoires in COVID-19. The method was immunoSEQ multiplex PCR; TCRdb's version includes in-frame clones alone and lacks a portion of them. Among some 190,000 clones listed, 70% to 90% were seen once. Sequencing was performed on peripheral blood. The receptors stem from a man older than 75 with COVID-19, enrolled during active disease.

This clone was seen a single time. The chain uses TRBV7-2 and TRBJ1-5; D ambiguous. Germline CDR1 and CDR2: SGHTA and FQGNSA. The CDR3 has 15 amino acids. Trimming cost V 5 bases and J 1 base, with 12 bases left between them. The DNA for the CDR3 is TGTGCCAGCAGCGTATTTTCGGGGAGCAATCAGCCCCAGCATTTT. Translated: CASSVFSGSNQPQHF.

This clone has just one count. The J gene is TRBJ2-5, the V gene TRBV2, with 13 positions matching TRBD2. V shed 5 bases, J shed 4 bases, and the junction held 4 bases outside the gene matches. CDR1 is SNHLY, CDR2 FYNNEI, per germline. The CDR3 has 15 residues. DNA of the CDR3: TGTGCCAGCAGTACTAGCGGGGGGGCCTCAGAGACCCAGTACTTC. It specifies CASSTSGGASETQYF.

The CDR3 sequence is CASSQGPGVGNQPQHF. CDR3 sequence (DNA): TGTGCCAGCAGCCAAGGCCCAGGGGTGGGTAATCAGCCCCAGCATTTT. This chain uses TRBV3-1 (or the pseudogene TRBV3-2) with TRBJ1-5, with a tentative D call TRBD1 (6 bases). The CDR3 consists of 16 residues. V lost 1 base, J lost 4 bases, and 14 bases lay in between. From germline, CDR1 is LGHDT and CDR2 YNNKEL (reference sequence).

The chain combines TRBV27 with TRBJ2-7; no clear D gene. In germline, CDR1 is MNHEY, CDR2 SMNVEV (reference sequence). Between the trimmed V and J ends, which lost 0 bases and 1 base, there was a span of 4 bases. The CDR3 covers 13 residues. The CDR3 sequence is CASSLSQSYEQYF. CDR3 DNA sequence: TGTGCCAGCAGTTTATCACAGTCCTACGAGCAGTACTTC.

This chain uses TRBV6-5 with TRBJ1-6, with a possible D match to TRBD1 (5 bases). The germline V and J ends were trimmed by 6 bases and 0 bases, with 9 bases remaining between them. Germline values: CDR1 MNHEY, CDR2 SVGAGI. The CDR3 runs 15 residues. CDR3 coding DNA: TGTGCCAGCAGAGTGACAGCCTCCTATAATTCACCCCTCCACTTT. As protein: CASRVTASYNSPLHF.

V usage is TRBV28 and J usage is TRBJ1-4; possible D gene TRBD1, 5 bases. This CDR3 has 12 residues. Deletions cut 8 bases from V and 4 bases from J, with 8 bases between. Looked up from germline, CDR1 is MDHEN and CDR2 is SYDVKM. The CDR3 coding sequence is TGTGCCAGCCAGGGTTATAATGAAAAACTGTTTTTT. Its translation: CASQGYNEKLFF.

This clone has a single count. This CDR3 reads CASSSRTANQPQHF. Written as DNA, the CDR3 is TGTGCCAGCAGTTCGAGAACAGCTAATCAGCCCCAGCATTTT. The genes are TRBV27 and TRBJ1-5; D call uncertain. CDR1 is MNHEY, CDR2 SMNVEV, per germline (reference sequence). V lost 4 bases and J lost 4, with 11 bases in between. The CDR3 is 14 amino acids.

CDR3 protein: CASRGQGGNTIYF. CDR3 sequence (DNA): TGCGCCAGCAGAGGGCAGGGTGGAAACACCATATATTTT. The chain carries TRBV5-1 and TRBJ1-3; the D gene is possibly TRBD1 (5 bases). CDR1 and CDR2 (germline): SGHRS, YFSETQ. Trimming pared 5 bases from V and 3 bases from J, leaving 9 bases between. This CDR3 spans 13 amino acids.

This sequence joins TRBV9 and TRBJ1-4; no firm D call. This CDR3 has 18 amino acids. The V end was cut by 0 bases, the J end by 6 bases, with 21 bases between. The germline CDR1 and CDR2 sequences are SGDLS and YYNGEE. CDR3 in amino acids: CASSVDPVQSGGDEKLFF. CDR3 DNA: TGTGCCAGCAGCGTAGACCCCGTTCAGTCGGGAGGAGATGAAAAACTGTTTTTT.